Each of the 10 T cell receptor beta chains below was sequenced from the same sample in a study of chemoradiotherapy in HPV16-positive cancers. Produced via immunoSEQ multiplex PCR; TCRdb's table is partial and in-frame only. The sample has more than 2,000 clones; roughly 89% are singletons. The sequencing here drew on tumor tissue, taken from a patient who underwent chemoradiotherapy. The origin of the receptors is a human donor with HPV-associated anogenital cancer.

V is TRBV30 and J is TRBJ2-5, with D unresolved. The assigned J gene may be wrong: the sequence end matches TRBJ2-7 better. The CDR3 contains 12 residues. Germline V gene lookup returns CDR1 GTSNPN and CDR2 SVGIG (reference sequence). This CDR3 is CAWSVLGYEQYF. The CDR3 DNA follows: TGTGCCTGGAGTGTACTGGGCTACGAGCAGTACTTC.

The rearrangement joins TRBV19 to TRBJ2-1, with D unclear. Germline V gene lookup returns CDR1 LNHDA and CDR2 SQIVND (reference sequence). This CDR3 spans 11 amino acids. The V end lost 6 bases, the J end lost 15 bases, and 15 bases lay between the germline ends. The chain's CDR3 is CASSPDQVLFF. The CDR3 nucleotides read TGTGCCAGTAGCCCCGATCAGGTACTGTTCTTC.

This clone was observed once. V is TRBV18 and J is TRBJ2-2; TRBD2 agrees at 14 bases. This CDR3 contains 20 residues. The V gene end was trimmed by 3 bases and the J gene end by 0 bases; junction bases not matched to a gene: 9. CDR1 and CDR2 (germline): KGHSH, LQKENI. The CDR3 region has the DNA TGTGCCAGCTCACCTGCGACTAGCGGGGGGGCCGACCCGAACACCGGGGAGCTGTTTTTT. Residues: CASSPATSGGADPNTGELFF. Full variable domain (rest looked up from reference TRBV18 and TRBJ2-2): NAGVMQNPRHLVRRRGQEARLRCSPMKGHSHVYWYRQLPEEGLKFMVYLQKENIIDESGMPKERFSAEFPKEGPSILRIQQVVRGDSAAYFCASSPATSGGADPNTGELFFGEGSRLTVL.

CDR3 region: CASMDRDGNTIYF. The CDR3 DNA sequence: TGTGCCAGCATGGACAGGGATGGAAACACCATATATTTT. The rearrangement links TRBV9 to TRBJ1-3, with TRBD1 matching 8 bases. This CDR3 region has 13 residues. In germline, CDR1 is SGDLS, CDR2 YYNGEE. J lost 3 bases, V lost 6 bases, and 2 bases had no gene match.

The gene calls are TRBV7-3 and TRBJ2-5; D perhaps matches TRBD2 (6 bases). V was cut by 5 bases and J by 2 bases, with 9 bases left in between. CDR3 length: 13 residues. From germline, CDR1 is SGHTA and CDR2 FQGTGA. The CDR3 spells CASSPGTQETQYF. DNA of the CDR3: TGTGCCAGCAGCCCCGGGACTCAAGAGACCCAGTACTTC.

The V and J genes are TRBV7-9 and TRBJ1-4; D is ambiguous. The germline V gene encodes CDR1 SEHNR and CDR2 FQNEAQ (reference sequence). CDR3 length: 13 amino acids. V was pared by 9 bases and J by 10 bases, with 18 bases between. CDR3 DNA: TGTGCCAGTAACAGCGACGCGGACGGAAAACTGTTTTTT. Residues: CASNSDADGKLFF.

In this sample, this clone turned up a few times. This chain connects TRBV27 to TRBJ1-5, with D possibly TRBD1 on 6 matching bases. Germline V lookup: CDR1 MNHEY, CDR2 SMNVEV (reference sequence). CDR3 size: 15 residues. V was cut by 8 bases and J by 2 bases, with 16 bases left in between. The CDR3 region has the DNA TGTGCCAGCTCATGGGGGGGGCTAGGCAATCAGCCCCAGCATTTT. Its protein is CASSWGGLGNQPQHF.

This clone showed up just a few times. This chain uses TRBV9 with TRBJ2-1; TRBD2 matches at 12 bases. Germline V CDR1 and CDR2: SGDLS, YYNGEE. The CDR3 extends over 14 amino acids. V lost 4 bases, J lost 7 bases, and 3 bases stayed unmatched. The CDR3: CASSTSGGLNEQFF. In DNA, the CDR3 is TGTGCCAGCAGCACTAGCGGGGGGTTGAATGAGCAGTTCTTC.

The chain recombines TRBV5-1 with TRBJ1-1; 7 bases line up with TRBD1. Trimming at V came to 4 bases and at J to 4 bases, leaving 4 bases not matched to a gene. The germline V gene has CDR1 SGHRS and CDR2 YFSETQ. CDR3 length equals 13 residues. The CDR3 loop is CASSPTGITEAFF. The DNA for the CDR3 is TGCGCCAGCAGCCCGACAGGGATCACTGAAGCTTTCTTT.

The chain links TRBV7-9 to TRBJ2-7; 8 nucleotides agree with TRBD2. Germline V CDR1 and CDR2: SEHNR, FQNEAQ (reference sequence). Germline trimming cut 3 bases from V and 3 bases from J; bases unmatched to any gene: 4. The CDR3 length is 14 residues. The CDR3 loop is CASSFAAGDYEQYF. The CDR3 DNA reads TGTGCCAGCAGCTTCGCAGCGGGGGACTACGAGCAGTACTTC.